The 9 T cell receptor beta chains in this list originate from one sample, sequenced in a study of shared clonotypes between healthy human individuals. TCRdb's copy holds only in-frame clones and misses some; the assay was immunoSEQ multiplex PCR. The table has fewer than 2.5 million clones, roughly 93% seen once. Material for sequencing was naive CD4+ T cells from PBMCs. The subset is: CD45RA+ positively selected. The receptors originated from a man younger than 35 in good health. Some clones in this sample may be carry-over from other donors' samples.

This clone was detected once. The V gene is TRBV5-1, the J gene TRBJ2-5; D tentatively reads TRBD1 or TRBD2 (5 bases each). The V end was cut by 7 bases, the J end by 5 bases, with 12 bases between. Germline V gene sequence: CDR1 SGHRS, CDR2 YFSETQ. This CDR3 is built from 12 residues. CDR3 sequence reads: CASWDHYETQYF. CDR3 DNA sequence: TGCGCCAGCTGGGACCACTATGAGACCCAGTACTTC.

This chain uses TRBV28 with TRBJ1-2; D is perhaps TRBD1 (6 bases). Germline V gene lookup returns CDR1 MDHEN and CDR2 SYDVKM. V dropped 5 bases and J dropped 1 base, with 20 bases sitting between them. The CDR3 consists of 17 residues. This CDR3 is CASSPVTRGKSNYGYTF. CDR3 in DNA: TGTGCCAGCAGTCCCGTCACCAGGGGAAAAAGTAACTATGGCTACACCTTC.

This clone was seen only once. This rearrangement joins TRBV28 to TRBJ1-3, with TRBD1 matching 8 bases. The CDR3 runs to 14 residues. With V trimmed by 6 bases and J by 4 bases, 5 bases remained unmatched. Germline-derived CDR1 and CDR2 are MDHEN and SYDVKM. CDR3 amino acids: CASSQGARGNTIYF. The CDR3 nucleotides are TGTGCCAGCAGCCAGGGGGCGCGGGGAAACACCATATATTTT. Full variable domain (missing parts from reference TRBV28 and TRBJ1-3): DVKVTQSSRYLVKRTGEKVFLECVQDMDHENMFWYRQDPGLGLRLIYFSYDVKMKEKGDIPEGYSVSREKKERFSLILESASTNQTSMYLCASSQGARGNTIYFGEGSWLTVV.

The chain employs TRBV25-1 and TRBJ1-5; D is ambiguous. The CDR3 length is 18 residues. CDR1 and CDR2 from the germline V gene are MGHDK and SYGVNS. V lost 5 bases, J lost 0 bases, and 20 bases lay in between. The CDR3 coding sequence is TGTGCCAGCAGTCCAGGAACTTCAAGGGCGCCTAGCAATCAGCCCCAGCATTTT. Translating it yields CASSPGTSRAPSNQPQHF.

Only one count was recorded for this clone. This sequence joins TRBV7-8 and TRBJ1-4; weak D call: TRBD1 (5 bases). CDR3 size: 17 residues. V lost 3 bases, J lost 4 bases, and 18 bases lay in between. Germline V CDR1 and CDR2: SGHVS, FQNEAQ. CDR3: CASSFAQAGTVNEKLFF. CDR3 coding DNA: TGTGCCAGCAGCTTTGCTCAAGCCGGGACGGTTAATGAAAAACTGTTTTTT.

J is TRBJ2-2 and V is TRBV19; D gene unclear. This CDR3 has 14 residues. V lost 3 bases to trimming and J lost 4 bases, with 9 bases between them. From germline, CDR1 is LNHDA and CDR2 SQIVND (reference sequence). This CDR3 is CASSMAGLTGELFF. The CDR3 DNA sequence: TGTGCCAGTAGTATGGCCGGTCTCACCGGGGAGCTGTTTTTT.

The chain carries TRBV4-2 and TRBJ1-5; 7 nucleotides agree with TRBD1. This CDR3 has 15 amino acids. The germline V gene encodes CDR1 LGHNA and CDR2 YNFKEQ. V gave up 3 bases and J gave up 7 bases; unmatched junction bases: 9. The CDR3 coding sequence is TGTGCCAGCAGCCAGAGACAGGGTACGGGACAGCCCCAGCATTTT. Protein: CASSQRQGTGQPQHF.

J is TRBJ2-1 and V is TRBV7-3; the D is unclear. From germline, CDR1 is SGHTA and CDR2 FQGTGA. Trimming removed 1 base from V and 9 bases from J, with 10 bases in between. There are 13 residues in the CDR3. Here the CDR3 DNA reads TGTGCCAGCAGCTTAATACACAATGGTGAGCAGTTCTTC. It is translated as CASSLIHNGEQFF.

The chain employs TRBV5-5 and TRBJ2-5, with 9 bases fitting TRBD1. Looked up from germline, CDR1 is SGHKS and CDR2 is YYEKEE (reference sequence). The CDR3 loop spans 16 amino acids. The ends lost 3 bases at V and 4 bases at J; junction bases unmatched: 10. CDR3: CASSSVWRDRVETQYF. DNA of the CDR3: TGTGCCAGCAGCTCCGTTTGGAGGGACAGGGTAGAGACCCAGTACTTC.